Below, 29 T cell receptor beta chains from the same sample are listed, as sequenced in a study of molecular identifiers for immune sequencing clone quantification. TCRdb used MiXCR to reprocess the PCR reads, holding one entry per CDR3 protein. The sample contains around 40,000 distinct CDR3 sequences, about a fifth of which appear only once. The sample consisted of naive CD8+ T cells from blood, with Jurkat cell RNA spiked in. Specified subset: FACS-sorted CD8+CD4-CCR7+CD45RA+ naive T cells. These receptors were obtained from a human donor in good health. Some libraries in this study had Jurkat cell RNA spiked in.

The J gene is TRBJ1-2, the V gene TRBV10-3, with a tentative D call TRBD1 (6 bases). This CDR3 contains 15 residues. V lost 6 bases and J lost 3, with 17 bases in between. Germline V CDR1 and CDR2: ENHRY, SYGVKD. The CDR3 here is CAIRYSTGSDYGYTF. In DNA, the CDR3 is TGTGCCATCAGATATAGTACAGGGAGCGACTATGGCTACACCTTC.

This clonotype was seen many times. The CDR3 DNA follows: TGTGCCAGCAGCCAAGGCGGGGGCTACGAGCAGTACTTC. Residues: CASSQGGGYEQYF. This chain joins TRBV13 and TRBJ2-7, with 7 positions matching TRBD2. With V trimmed by 5 bases and J by 3 bases, 4 bases remained unmatched. CDR1 PRHDT and CDR2 FYEKMQ come from the germline V gene (reference sequence). This CDR3 is built from 13 residues.

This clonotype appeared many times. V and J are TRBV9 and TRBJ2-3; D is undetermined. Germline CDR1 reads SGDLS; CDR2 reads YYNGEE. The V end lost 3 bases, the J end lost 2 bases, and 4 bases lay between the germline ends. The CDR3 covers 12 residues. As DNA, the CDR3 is TGTGCCAGCAGCGCCAACACAGATACGCAGTATTTT. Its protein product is CASSANTDTQYF.

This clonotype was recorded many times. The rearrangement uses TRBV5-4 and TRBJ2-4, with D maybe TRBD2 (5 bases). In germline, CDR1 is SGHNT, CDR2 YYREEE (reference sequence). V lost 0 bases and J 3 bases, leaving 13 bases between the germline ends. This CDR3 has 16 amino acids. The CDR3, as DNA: TGTGCCAGCAGCTTGGTGGGGTTGGGGAGCAAAAACATTCAGTACTTC. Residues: CASSLVGLGSKNIQYF.

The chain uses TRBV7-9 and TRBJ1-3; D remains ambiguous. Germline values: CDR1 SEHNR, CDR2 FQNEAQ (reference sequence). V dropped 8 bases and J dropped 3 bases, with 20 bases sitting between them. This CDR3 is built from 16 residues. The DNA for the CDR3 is TGTGCCAGCGCTGCCCCCCATTCGGTAGATGGAAACACCATATATTTT. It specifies CASAAPHSVDGNTIYF.

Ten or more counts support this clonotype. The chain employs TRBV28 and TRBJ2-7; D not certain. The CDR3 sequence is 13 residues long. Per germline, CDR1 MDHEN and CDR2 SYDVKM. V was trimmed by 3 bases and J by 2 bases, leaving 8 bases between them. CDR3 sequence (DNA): TGTGCCAGCAGTTTGGTGGGGACCTACGAGCAGTACTTC. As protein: CASSLVGTYEQYF.

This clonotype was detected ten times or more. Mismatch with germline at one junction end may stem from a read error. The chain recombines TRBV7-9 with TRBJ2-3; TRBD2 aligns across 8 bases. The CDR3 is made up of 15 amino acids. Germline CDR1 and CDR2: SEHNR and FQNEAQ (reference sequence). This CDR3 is CACSSIAGTTDTQYF. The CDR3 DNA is TGTGCCTGCAGCTCCATAGCGGGGACCACAGATACGCAGTATTTT.

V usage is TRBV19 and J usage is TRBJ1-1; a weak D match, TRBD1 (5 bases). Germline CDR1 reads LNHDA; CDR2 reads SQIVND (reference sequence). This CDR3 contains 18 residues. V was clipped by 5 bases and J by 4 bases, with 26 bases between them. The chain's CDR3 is CASSPTRGSPVGGTEAFF. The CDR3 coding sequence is TGTGCCAGTAGTCCCACTCGGGGCTCACCCGTCGGGGGCACTGAAGCTTTCTTT.

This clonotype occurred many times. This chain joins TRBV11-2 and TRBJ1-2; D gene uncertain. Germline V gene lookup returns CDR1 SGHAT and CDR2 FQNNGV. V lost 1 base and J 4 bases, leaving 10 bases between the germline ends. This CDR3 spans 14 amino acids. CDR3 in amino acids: CASSLAPVFYGYTF. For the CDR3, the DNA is TGTGCCAGCAGCTTAGCCCCCGTATTCTATGGCTACACCTTC. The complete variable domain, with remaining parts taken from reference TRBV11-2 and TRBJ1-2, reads EAGVAQSPRYKIIEKRQSVAFWCNPISGHATLYWYQQILGQGPKLLIQFQNNGVVDDSQLPKDRFSAERLKGVDSTLKIQPAKLEDSAVYLCASSLAPVFYGYTFGSGTRLTVV.

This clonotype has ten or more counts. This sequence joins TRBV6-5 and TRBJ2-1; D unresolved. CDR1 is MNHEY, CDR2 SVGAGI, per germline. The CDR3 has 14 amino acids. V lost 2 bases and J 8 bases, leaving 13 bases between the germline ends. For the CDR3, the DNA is TGTGCCAGCAGTTACATTCCGGGCGTCGATGAGCAGTTCTTC. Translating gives CASSYIPGVDEQFF.

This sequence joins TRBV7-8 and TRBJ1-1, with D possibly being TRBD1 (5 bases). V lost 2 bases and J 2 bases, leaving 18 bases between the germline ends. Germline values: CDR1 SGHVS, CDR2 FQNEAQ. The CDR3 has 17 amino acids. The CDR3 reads CASSLFSPRQLNTEAFF. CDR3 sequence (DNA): TGTGCCAGCAGCTTATTTTCCCCCAGACAGCTAAACACTGAAGCTTTCTTT.

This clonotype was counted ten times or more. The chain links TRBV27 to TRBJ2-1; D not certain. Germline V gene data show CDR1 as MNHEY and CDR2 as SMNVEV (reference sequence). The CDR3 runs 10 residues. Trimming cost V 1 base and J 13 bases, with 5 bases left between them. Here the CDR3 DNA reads TGTGCCAGCAGTTTATGGCCACAGTTCTTC. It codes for CASSLWPQFF.

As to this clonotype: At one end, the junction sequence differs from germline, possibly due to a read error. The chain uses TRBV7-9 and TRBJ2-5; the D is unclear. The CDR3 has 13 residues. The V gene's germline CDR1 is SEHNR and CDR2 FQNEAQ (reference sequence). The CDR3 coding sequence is TGTGACAGCAGCCTAAATACAGAAGAGACCCAGTACTTC. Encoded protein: CDSSLNTEETQYF.

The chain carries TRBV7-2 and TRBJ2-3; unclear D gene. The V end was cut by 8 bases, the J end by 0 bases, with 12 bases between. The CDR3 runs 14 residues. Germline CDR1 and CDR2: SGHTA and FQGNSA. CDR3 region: CASLDGSSTDTQYF. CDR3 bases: TGTGCCAGCCTGGACGGATCTAGCACAGATACGCAGTATTTT.

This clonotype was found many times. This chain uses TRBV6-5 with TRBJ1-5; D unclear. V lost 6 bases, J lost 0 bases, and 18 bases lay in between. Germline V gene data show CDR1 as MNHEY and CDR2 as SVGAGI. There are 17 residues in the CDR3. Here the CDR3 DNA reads TGTGCCAGCAGCCAATCAGGTTCCCTATATAGCAATCAGCCCCAGCATTTT. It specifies CASSQSGSLYSNQPQHF.

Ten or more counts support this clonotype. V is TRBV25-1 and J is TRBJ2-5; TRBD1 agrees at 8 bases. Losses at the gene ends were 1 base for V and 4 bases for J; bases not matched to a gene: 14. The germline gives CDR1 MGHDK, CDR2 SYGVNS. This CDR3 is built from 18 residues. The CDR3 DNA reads TGTGCCAGCAGTGAATTATGGACAGGGCTCGAACCGGGAGAGACCCAGTACTTC. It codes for CASSELWTGLEPGETQYF.

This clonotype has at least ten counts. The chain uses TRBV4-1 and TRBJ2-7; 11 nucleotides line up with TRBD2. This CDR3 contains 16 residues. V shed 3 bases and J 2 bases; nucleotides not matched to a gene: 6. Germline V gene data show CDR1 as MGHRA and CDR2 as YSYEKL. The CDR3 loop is CASSQETSGGTYEQYF. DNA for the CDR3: TGCGCCAGCAGCCAGGAAACTAGCGGGGGAACCTACGAGCAGTACTTC.

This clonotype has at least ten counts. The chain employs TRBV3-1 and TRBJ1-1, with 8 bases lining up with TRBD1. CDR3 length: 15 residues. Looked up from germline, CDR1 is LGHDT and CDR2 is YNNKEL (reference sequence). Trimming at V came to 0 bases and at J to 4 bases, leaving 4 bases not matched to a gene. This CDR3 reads CASSQDAGGSTEAFF. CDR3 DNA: TGTGCCAGCAGCCAAGACGCAGGGGGCAGCACTGAAGCTTTCTTT.

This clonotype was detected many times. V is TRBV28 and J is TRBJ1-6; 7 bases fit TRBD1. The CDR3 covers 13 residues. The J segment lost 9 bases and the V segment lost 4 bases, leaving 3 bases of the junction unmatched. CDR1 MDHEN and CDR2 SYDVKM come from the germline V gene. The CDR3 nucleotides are TGTGCCAGCAGTTACAGGGGTCGTTCACCCCTCCACTTT. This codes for CASSYRGRSPLHF.

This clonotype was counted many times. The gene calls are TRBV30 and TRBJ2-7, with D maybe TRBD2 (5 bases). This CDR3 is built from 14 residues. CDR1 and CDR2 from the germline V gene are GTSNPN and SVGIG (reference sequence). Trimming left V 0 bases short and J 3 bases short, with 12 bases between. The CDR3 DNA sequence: TGTGCCTGGAGTGTTGGGCTAGCTGGCTACGAGCAGTACTTC. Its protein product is CAWSVGLAGYEQYF.

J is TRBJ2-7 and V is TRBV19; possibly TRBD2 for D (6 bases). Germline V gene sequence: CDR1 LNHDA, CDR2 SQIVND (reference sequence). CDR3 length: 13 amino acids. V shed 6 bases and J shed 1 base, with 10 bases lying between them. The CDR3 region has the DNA TGTGCCAGTAGGGACTACGTTTCCTACGAGCAGTACTTC. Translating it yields CASRDYVSYEQYF.

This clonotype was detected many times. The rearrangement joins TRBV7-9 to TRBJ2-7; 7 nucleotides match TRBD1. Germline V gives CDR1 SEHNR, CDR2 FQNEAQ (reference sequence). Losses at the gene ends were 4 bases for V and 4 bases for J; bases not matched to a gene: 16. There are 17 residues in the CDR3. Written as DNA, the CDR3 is TGTGCCAGCAGCTCCTCGACAGGGTTTATCCTCAGGTACGAGCAGTACTTC. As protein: CASSSSTGFILRYEQYF.

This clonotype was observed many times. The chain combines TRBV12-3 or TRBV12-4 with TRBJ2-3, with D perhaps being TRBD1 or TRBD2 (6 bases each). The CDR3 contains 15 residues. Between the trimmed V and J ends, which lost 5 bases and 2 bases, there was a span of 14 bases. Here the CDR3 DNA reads TGTGCCAGCAGTGATAAAGGGGGGATCACAGATACGCAGTATTTT. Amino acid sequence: CASSDKGGITDTQYF.

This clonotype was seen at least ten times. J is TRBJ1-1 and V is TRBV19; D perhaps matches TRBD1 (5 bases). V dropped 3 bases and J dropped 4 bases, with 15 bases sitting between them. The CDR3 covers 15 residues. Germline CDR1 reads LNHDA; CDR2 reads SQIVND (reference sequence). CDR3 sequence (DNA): TGTGCCAGTAGTATCGGGACCGCGGCGGGCACTGAAGCTTTCTTT. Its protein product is CASSIGTAAGTEAFF.

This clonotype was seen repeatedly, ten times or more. CDR3 nucleotide sequence: TGTGCCAGCAGCGCCGGGCCTTTGGGCACTGAAGCTTTCTTT. It encodes CASSAGPLGTEAFF. The J gene is TRBJ1-1, the V gene TRBV12-1. TRBV12-1 is listed as a pseudogene. The CDR3 contains 14 residues.

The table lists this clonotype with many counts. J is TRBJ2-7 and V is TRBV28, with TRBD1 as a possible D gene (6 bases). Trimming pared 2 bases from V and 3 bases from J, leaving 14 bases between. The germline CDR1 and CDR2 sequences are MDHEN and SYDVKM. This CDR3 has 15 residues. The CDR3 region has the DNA TGTGCCAGCAGTTTAGAGGGACAACTGGACTACGAGCAGTACTTC. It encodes CASSLEGQLDYEQYF.

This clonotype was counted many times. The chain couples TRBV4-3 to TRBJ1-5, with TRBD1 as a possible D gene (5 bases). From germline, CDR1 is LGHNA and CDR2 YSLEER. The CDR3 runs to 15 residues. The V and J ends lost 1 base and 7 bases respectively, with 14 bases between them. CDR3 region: CASSQVWDGAQPQHF. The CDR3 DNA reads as TGCGCCAGCAGCCAAGTCTGGGATGGGGCCCAGCCCCAGCATTTT.

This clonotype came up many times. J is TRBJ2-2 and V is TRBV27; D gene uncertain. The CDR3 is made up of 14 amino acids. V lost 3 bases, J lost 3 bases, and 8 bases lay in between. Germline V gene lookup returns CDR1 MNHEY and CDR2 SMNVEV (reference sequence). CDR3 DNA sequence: TGTGCCAGCAGTTTCGGCAGCTACACCGGGGAGCTGTTTTTT. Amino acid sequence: CASSFGSYTGELFF.

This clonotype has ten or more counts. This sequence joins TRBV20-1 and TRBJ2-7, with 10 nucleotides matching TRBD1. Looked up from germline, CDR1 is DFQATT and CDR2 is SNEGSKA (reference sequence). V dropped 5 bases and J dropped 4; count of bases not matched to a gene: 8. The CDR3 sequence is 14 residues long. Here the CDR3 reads CSAPGQGGWYEQYF. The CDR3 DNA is TGCAGTGCTCCTGGACAGGGGGGATGGTACGAGCAGTACTTC.